This T cell receptor (beta chain) appears in the sequencing data of a study of early T cells in non-severe SARS-CoV-2 infection. Per germline, CDR1 SGHAT and CDR2 FQNNGV. The CDR3 is 16 amino acids. V lost 1 base to trimming and J lost 2 bases, with 11 bases between them. This clonotype turned up a few times. In the library, individual cDNA molecules carried attached unique molecular identifiers. TCRdb called the 5' RACE reads again in MiXCR, with one record for every CDR3 protein. The sample includes 70,000 to 95,000 distinct CDR3 sequences, roughly 14% of them seen just once. The source of this sequence is an adult who was a healthcare worker with PCR-confirmed SARS-CoV-2 infection or an uninfected control (not recorded which). What was sequenced was whole blood. The chain uses TRBV11-2 and TRBJ2-2, with D possibly TRBD1 on 6 matching bases. The CDR3 region is CASSLGKQGNTGELFF. DNA of the CDR3: TGTGCCAGCAGCTTAGGGAAACAGGGCAACACCGGGGAGCTGTTTTTT.